The rows below give T cell receptor beta chains drawn from one sample of a study of neurological immune-mediated disorders. TCRdb reanalysed the 5' RACE reads using MiXCR and keeps one entry per CDR3 protein. The table lists about 46,000 distinct CDR3 sequences, about 2% of them singletons. The sequenced material came from PBMCs. The source of these receptors is a woman aged 40 to 50 with multiple sclerosis. Each CDR3 is given with its conserved first and last residue. D genes are given only for firm matches. The size of a clone is reported for some rows only, either as once, few or many, or as a class for expanded clones.

D: -
size: many
V: TRBV30
J: TRBJ1-1
DNA: TGTGCCTGGATGGTACACCGGGGGGGAGCTTTCTTT
CDR3: CAWMVHRGGAFF

D: -
size: many
V: TRBV2
J: TRBJ1-4
DNA: TGTGCCAGCAGTGAATCGTCCTTAAATGAAAAACTGTTTTTT
CDR3: CASSESSLNEKLFF

D: -
size: many
V: TRBV7-6
J: TRBJ2-1
DNA: TGTGCCAGCAGCTTAGGGGCCAGTGGAAATGAGCAGTTCTTC
CDR3: CASSLGASGNEQFF

D: -
size: many
V: TRBV9
J: TRBJ2-2
DNA: TGTGCCAGCAGCCCACGGGCGAGGGCGGACACCGGGGAGCTGTTTTTT
CDR3: CASSPRARADTGELFF

D: -
size: many
V: TRBV20-1
J: TRBJ2-7
DNA: TGCAGTGCTAGGACCCAACGGGGAGGCTACGAGCAGTACTTC
CDR3: CSARTQRGGYEQYF

D: -
size: many
V: TRBV4-1
J: TRBJ2-3
DNA: TGCGCCAGCAGCCACCTGACTAGTGTTAGTACGGATACGCAGTATTTT
CDR3: CASSHLTSVSTDTQYF

D: -
size: -
V: TRBV20-1
J: TRBJ1-4
DNA: TGCAGTGCGGGGGACACCTTGAAACTGTTTTTT
CDR3: CSAGDTLKLFF

D: TRBD1
size: many
V: TRBV2
J: TRBJ2-7
DNA: TGTGCCAGCAGGGGACAGGCAATCTCCTACGAGCAGTACTTC
CDR3: CASRGQAISYEQYF

D: -
size: many
V: TRBV11-2
J: TRBJ2-1
DNA: TGTGCCAGCAGCTTAGGTCGATTGTACAATGAGCAGTTCTTC
CDR3: CASSLGRLYNEQFF

D: -
size: many
V: TRBV5-6
J: TRBJ1-2
DNA: TGTGCCAGCAGCTTCCCCGCGGGGCCTGGCTACACCTTC
CDR3: CASSFPAGPGYTF

D: TRBD1
size: many
V: TRBV7-9
J: TRBJ2-3
DNA: TGTGCCAGTCCCGGGACAGGGAGGACAGATACGCAGTATTTT
CDR3: CASPGTGRTDTQYF

D: -
size: many
V: TRBV5-1
J: TRBJ1-2
DNA: TGCGCCAGTCGGGGGAACGGGGCCCCCCACTATGGCTACACCTTC
CDR3: CASRGNGAPHYGYTF

D: TRBD1
size: many
V: TRBV3-1
J: TRBJ2-2
DNA: TGTGCCAGCAGGACGGGACAGACGAACACCGGGGAGCTGTTTTTT
CDR3: CASRTGQTNTGELFF

D: -
size: many
V: TRBV5-1
J: TRBJ1-3
DNA: TGCGCCAGCAGCTTGGTCGGGCAGAGTGGAAACACCATATATTTT
CDR3: CASSLVGQSGNTIYF

D: -
size: many
V: TRBV29-1
J: TRBJ1-4
DNA: TGCGCTTGGTTGTCCGGGACTAATGAAAAACTGTTTTTT
CDR3: CAWLSGTNEKLFF

D: TRBD1
size: many
V: TRBV2
J: TRBJ2-1
DNA: TGTGCCAGCAGTCTCTCGGGACAGGAAACCTACAATGAGCAGTTCTTC
CDR3: CASSLSGQETYNEQFF

D: TRBD1
size: many
V: TRBV20-1
J: TRBJ2-2
DNA: TGCAGTGCCGCCGACAGGGAAAACACCGGGGAGCTGTTTTTT
CDR3: CSAADRENTGELFF

D: -
size: many
V: TRBV9
J: TRBJ1-1
DNA: TGTGCCAGCAGCCCAAATTACAGGGTCCTGGACGCTGAAGCTTTCTTT
CDR3: CASSPNYRVLDAEAFF

D: -
size: many
V: TRBV7-8
J: TRBJ2-5
DNA: TGTGCCAGCAGCTTCCAACCCCGTGGGGAGACCCAGTACTTC
CDR3: CASSFQPRGETQYF

D: -
size: many
V: TRBV6-5
J: TRBJ1-1
DNA: TGTGCCAGCAGTTACGGCAGGGGGAACACTGAAGCTTTCTTT
CDR3: CASSYGRGNTEAFF